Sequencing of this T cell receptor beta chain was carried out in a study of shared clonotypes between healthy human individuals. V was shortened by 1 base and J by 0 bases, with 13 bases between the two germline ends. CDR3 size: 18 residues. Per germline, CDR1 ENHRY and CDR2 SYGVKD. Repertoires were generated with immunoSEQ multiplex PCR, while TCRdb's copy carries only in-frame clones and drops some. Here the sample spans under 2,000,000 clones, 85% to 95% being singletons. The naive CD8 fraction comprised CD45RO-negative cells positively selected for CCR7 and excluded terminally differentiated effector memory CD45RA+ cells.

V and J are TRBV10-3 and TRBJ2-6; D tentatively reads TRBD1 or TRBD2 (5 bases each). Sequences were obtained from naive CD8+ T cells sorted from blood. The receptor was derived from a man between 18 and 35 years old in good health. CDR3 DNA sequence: TGTGCCATCAGTGAGTGGGGGTTCCGACTCTCTGGGGCCAACGTCCTGACTTTC. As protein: CAISEWGFRLSGANVLTF.